This TCR beta chain was found in a study of OX40 agonist ivuxolimab in advanced cancers. The CDR3 spans 12 residues. Trimming cost V 10 bases and J 9 bases, with 16 bases left between them. The germline CDR1 and CDR2 sequences are SNHLY and FYNNEI. Method: immunoSEQ multiplex PCR; TCRdb's copy keeps in-frame clones and lacks some. The top ten hold 0.45% to 0.55% of the sample, which has 70,000 to 95,000 clones, just over 90% seen once. The chain joins TRBV2 to TRBJ2-1; D gene unclear. The sample in question was CD4+ or CD8+ T cells sorted from blood, obtained in a trial of the OX40 agonist ivuxolimab. The receptor was isolated from an adult with an advanced solid tumor such as melanoma, head and neck, liver or kidney cancer. The DNA of the CDR3 is TGTGCCACAACCCCCCAACGAAGTGAGCAGTTCTTC. Translating it yields CATTPQRSEQFF.